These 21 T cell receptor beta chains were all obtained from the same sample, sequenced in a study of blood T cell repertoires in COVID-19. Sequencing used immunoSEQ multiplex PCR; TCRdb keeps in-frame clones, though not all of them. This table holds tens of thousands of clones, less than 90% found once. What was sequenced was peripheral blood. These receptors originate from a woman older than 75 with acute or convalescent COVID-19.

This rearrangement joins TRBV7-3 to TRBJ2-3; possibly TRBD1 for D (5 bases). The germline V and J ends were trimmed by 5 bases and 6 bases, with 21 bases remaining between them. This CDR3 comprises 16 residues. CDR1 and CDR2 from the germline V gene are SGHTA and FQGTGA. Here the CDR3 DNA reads TGTGCCAGCAGCGTTACAGGTGACTCACAAGGGGATACGCAGTATTTT. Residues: CASSVTGDSQGDTQYF.

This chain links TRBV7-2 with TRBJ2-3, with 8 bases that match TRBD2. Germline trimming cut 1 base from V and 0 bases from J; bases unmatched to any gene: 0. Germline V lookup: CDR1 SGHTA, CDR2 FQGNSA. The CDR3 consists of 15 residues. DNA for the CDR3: TGTGCCAGCAGCTTAGTAGCGGGGAGCACAGATACGCAGTATTTT. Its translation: CASSLVAGSTDTQYF.

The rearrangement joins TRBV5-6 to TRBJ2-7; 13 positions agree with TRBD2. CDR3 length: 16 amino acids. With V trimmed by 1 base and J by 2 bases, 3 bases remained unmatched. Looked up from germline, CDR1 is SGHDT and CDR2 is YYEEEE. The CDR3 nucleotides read TGTGCCAGCAGCTTGCCAGGGACTAGCGGGGCCTACGAGCAGTACTTC. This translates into CASSLPGTSGAYEQYF.

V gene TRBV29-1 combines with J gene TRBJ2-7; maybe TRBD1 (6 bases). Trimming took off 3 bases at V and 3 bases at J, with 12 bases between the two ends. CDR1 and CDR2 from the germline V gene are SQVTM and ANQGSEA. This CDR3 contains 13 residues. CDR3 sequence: CSVEDSRNYEQYF. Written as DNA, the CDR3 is TGCAGCGTTGAGGACAGCCGGAACTACGAGCAGTACTTC.

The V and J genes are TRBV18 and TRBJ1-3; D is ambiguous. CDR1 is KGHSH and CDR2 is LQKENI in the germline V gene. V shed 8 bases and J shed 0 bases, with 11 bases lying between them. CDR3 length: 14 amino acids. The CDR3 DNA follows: TGTGCCAGCAGCCCCCCCAACTCTGGAAACACCATATATTTT. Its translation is CASSPPNSGNTIYF.

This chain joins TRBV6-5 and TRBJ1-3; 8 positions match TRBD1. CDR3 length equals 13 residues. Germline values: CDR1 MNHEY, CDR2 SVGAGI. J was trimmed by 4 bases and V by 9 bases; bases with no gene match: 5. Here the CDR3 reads CASSRDRGNTIYF. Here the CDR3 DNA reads TGTGCCAGTAGCCGGGACAGGGGAAACACCATATATTTT.

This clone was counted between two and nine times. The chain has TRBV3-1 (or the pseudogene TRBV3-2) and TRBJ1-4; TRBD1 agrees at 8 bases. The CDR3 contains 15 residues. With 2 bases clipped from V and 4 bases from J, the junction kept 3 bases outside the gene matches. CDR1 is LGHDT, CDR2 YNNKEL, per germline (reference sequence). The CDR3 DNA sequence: TGTGCCAGCAGCCAAAGGACAGGGAATAATGAAAAACTGTTTTTT. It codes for CASSQRTGNNEKLFF.

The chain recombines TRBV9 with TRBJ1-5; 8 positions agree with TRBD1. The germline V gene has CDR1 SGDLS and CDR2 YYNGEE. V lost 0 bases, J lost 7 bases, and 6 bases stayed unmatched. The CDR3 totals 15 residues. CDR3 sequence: CASSVGSQGEQPQHF. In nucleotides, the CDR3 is TGTGCCAGCAGCGTAGGATCACAGGGGGAACAGCCCCAGCATTTT. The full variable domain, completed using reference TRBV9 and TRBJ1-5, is DSGVTQTPKHLITATGQRVTLRCSPRSGDLSVYWYQQSLDQGLQFLIQYYNGEERAKGNILERFSAQQFPDLHSELNLSSLELGDSALYFCASSVGSQGEQPQHFGDGTRLSIL.

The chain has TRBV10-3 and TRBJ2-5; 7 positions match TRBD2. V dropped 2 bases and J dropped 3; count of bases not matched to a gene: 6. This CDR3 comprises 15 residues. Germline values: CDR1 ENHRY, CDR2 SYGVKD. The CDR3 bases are TGTGCCATCAGTGAGGGGAGGGCAGGTGAAGAGACCCAGTACTTC. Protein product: CAISEGRAGEETQYF.

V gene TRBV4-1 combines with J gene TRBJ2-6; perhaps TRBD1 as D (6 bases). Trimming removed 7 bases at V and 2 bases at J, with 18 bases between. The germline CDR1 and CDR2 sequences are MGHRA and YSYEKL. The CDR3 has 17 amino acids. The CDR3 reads CASNTHAEGAGANVLTF. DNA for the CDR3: TGCGCCAGCAACACACACGCCGAGGGGGCTGGGGCCAACGTCCTGACTTTC.

The CDR3 reads CASSLPLGGGEAFF. In nucleotides, the CDR3 is TGTGCCAGCAGCCTGCCGCTGGGCGGAGGTGAAGCTTTCTTT. This chain connects TRBV3-1 (or the pseudogene TRBV3-2) to TRBJ1-1; D call uncertain. The V gene's germline CDR1 is LGHDT and CDR2 YNNKEL (reference sequence). Deletions cut 4 bases from V and 7 bases from J, with 16 bases between. The CDR3 is made up of 14 amino acids.

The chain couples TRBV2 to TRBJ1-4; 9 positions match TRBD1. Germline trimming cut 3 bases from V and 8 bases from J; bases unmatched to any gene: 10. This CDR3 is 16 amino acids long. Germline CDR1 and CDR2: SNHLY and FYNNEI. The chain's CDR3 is CASSETDRGSGEKLFF. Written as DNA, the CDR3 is TGTGCCAGCAGTGAGACAGACAGGGGGTCGGGGGAAAAACTGTTTTTT.

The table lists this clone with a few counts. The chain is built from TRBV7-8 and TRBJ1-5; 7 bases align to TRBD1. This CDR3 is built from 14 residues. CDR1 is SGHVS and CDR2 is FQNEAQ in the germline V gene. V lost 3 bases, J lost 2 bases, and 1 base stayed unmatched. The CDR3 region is CASSLGTGNQPQHF. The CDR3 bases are TGTGCCAGCAGCTTGGGGACAGGCAATCAGCCCCAGCATTTT.

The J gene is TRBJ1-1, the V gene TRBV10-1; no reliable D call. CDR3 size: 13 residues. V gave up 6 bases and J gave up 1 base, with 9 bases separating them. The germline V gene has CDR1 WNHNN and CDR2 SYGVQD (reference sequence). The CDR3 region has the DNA TGCGCCAGCAGATTAGAGCGGAACACTGAAGCTTTCTTT. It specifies CASRLERNTEAFF.

DNA for the CDR3: TGTGCCAGCAGCCAAGCGGGGACTAGCGGGTCCTACGAGCAGTACTTC. Translating gives CASSQAGTSGSYEQYF. This chain links TRBV4-2 with TRBJ2-7; 12 positions match TRBD2. The CDR3 extends over 16 amino acids. J lost 1 base, V lost 1 base, and 2 bases had no gene match. The germline V gene has CDR1 LGHNA and CDR2 YNFKEQ.

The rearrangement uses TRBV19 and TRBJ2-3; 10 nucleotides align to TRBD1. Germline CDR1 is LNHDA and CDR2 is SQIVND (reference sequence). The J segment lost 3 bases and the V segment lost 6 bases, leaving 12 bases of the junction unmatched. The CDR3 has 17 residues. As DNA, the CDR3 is TGTGCCAGTAGGCCACCCCGGACAGGGGGTTTTACAGATACGCAGTATTTT. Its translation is CASRPPRTGGFTDTQYF.

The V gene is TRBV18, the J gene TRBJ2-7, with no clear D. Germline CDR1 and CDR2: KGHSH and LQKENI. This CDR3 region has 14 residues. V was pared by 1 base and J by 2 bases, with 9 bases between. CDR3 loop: CASSPRPGPYEQYF. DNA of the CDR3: TGTGCCAGCTCACCACGTCCAGGCCCCTACGAGCAGTACTTC.

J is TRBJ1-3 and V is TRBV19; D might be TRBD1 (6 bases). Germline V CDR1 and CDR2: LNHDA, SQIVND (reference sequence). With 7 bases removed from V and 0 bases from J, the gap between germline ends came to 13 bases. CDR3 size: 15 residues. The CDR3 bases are TGTGCCAGTAACCAAGACAGGACCTCTGGAAACACCATATATTTT. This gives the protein CASNQDRTSGNTIYF. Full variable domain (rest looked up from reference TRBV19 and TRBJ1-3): DGGITQSPKYLFRKEGQNVTLSCEQNLNHDAMYWYRQDPGQGLRLIYYSQIVNDFQKGDIAEGYSVSREKKESFPLTVTSAQKNPTAFYLCASNQDRTSGNTIYFGEGSWLTVV.

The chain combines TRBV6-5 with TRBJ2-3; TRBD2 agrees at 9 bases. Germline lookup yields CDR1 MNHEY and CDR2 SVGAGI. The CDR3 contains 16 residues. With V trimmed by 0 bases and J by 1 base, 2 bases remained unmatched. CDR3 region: CASSYSSGGRTDTQYF. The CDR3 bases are TGTGCCAGCAGTTACTCTAGCGGGGGCCGCACAGATACGCAGTATTTT.

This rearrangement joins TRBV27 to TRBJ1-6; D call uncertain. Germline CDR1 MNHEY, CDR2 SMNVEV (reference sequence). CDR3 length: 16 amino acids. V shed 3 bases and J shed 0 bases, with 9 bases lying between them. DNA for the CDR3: TGTGCCAGCAGTTTGTACAGAAACTCCTATAATTCACCCCTCCACTTT. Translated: CASSLYRNSYNSPLHF.

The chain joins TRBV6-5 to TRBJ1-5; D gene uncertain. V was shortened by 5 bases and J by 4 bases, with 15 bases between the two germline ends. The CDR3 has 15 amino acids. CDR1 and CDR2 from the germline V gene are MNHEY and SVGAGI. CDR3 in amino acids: CASSPVRGGNQPQHF. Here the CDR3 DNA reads TGTGCCAGCAGTCCGGTTAGAGGTGGGAATCAGCCCCAGCATTTT.